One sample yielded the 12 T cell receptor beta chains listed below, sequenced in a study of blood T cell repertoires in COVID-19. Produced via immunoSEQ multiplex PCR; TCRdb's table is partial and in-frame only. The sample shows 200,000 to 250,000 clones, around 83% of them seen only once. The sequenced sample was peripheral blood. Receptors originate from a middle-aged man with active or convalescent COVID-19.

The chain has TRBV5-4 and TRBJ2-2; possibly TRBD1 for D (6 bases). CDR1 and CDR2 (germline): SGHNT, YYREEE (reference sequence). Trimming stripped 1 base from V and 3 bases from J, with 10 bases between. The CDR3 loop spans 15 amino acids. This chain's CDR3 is CASSLTGSDTGELFF. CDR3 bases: TGTGCCAGCAGCTTGACAGGGTCGGACACCGGGGAGCTGTTTTTT.

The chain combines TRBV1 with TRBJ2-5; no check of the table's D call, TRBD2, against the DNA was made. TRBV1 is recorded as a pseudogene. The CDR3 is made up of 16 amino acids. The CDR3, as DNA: TGCACCAGTCGGCGGCGGGGGGGCGAGGTTGAAGAGACCCAGTACTTC. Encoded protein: CTSRRRGGEVEETQYF.

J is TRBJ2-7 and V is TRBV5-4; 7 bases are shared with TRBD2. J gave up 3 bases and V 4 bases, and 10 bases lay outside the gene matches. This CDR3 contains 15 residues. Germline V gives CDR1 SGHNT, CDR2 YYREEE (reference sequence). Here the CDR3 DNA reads TGTGCCAGCAGCGTCGCAGAATCGGGGGGCTACGAGCAGTACGTC. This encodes CASSVAESGGYEQYV.

The CDR3 DNA follows: TGTGCCAGCAGCGTAGGTCTAGCGGGTAACTACGAGCAGTACTTC. It codes for CASSVGLAGNYEQYF. The chain carries TRBV9 and TRBJ2-7; 8 nucleotides match TRBD2. The germline gives CDR1 SGDLS, CDR2 YYNGEE. The CDR3 is 15 amino acids. The V gene end was trimmed by 0 bases and the J gene end by 3 bases; junction bases not matched to a gene: 5.

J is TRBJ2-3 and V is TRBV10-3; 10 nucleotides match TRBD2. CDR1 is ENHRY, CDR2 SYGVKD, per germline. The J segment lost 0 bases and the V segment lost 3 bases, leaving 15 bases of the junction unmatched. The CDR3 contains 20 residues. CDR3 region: CAISEGWLSGRAASTDTQYF. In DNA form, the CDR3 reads TGTGCCATCAGTGAAGGCTGGCTGAGCGGGAGGGCCGCGAGCACAGATACGCAGTATTTT.

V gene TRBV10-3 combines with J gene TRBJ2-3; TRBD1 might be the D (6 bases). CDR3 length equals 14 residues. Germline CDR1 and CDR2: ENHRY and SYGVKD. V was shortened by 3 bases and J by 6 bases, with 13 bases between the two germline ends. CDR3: CAISESGVTDTQYF. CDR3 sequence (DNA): TGTGCCATCAGTGAATCAGGGGTTACGGATACGCAGTATTTT.

The CDR3 protein is CAWSVTLDNEQFF. CDR3 coding DNA: TGTGCCTGGAGTGTAACTTTAGACAATGAGCAGTTCTTC. This chain connects TRBV30 to TRBJ2-1, with D uncertain. Trimming pared 0 bases from V and 5 bases from J, leaving 8 bases between. Germline CDR1 and CDR2: GTSNPN and SVGIG (reference sequence). This CDR3 has 13 amino acids.

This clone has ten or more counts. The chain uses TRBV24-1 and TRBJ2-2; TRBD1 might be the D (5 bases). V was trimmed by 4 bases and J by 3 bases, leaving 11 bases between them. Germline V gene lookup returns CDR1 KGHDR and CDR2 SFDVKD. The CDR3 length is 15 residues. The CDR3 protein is CATSDRFRDTGELFF. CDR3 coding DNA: TGTGCCACCAGTGACCGGTTCAGGGACACCGGGGAGCTGTTTTTT.

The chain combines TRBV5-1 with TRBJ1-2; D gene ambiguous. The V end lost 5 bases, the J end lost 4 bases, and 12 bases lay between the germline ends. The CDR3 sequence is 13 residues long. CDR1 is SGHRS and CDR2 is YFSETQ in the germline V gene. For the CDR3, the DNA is TGCGCCAGCAGGTCGGACGCGGGCTATGGCTACACCTTC. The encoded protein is CASRSDAGYGYTF.

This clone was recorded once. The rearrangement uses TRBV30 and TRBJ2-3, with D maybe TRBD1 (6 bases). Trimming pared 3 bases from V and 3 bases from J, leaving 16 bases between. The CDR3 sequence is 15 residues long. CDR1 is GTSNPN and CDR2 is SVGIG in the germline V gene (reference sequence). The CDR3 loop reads CAWSAGDTATDTQYF. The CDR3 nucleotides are TGTGCCTGGAGCGCTGGGGACACAGCGACAGATACGCAGTATTTT.

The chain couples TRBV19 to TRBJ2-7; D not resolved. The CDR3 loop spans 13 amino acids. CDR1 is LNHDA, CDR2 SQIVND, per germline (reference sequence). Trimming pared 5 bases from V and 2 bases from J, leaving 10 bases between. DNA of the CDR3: TGTGCCAGTAGTCTAGGGCAGACCTACGAGCAGTACTTC. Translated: CASSLGQTYEQYF.

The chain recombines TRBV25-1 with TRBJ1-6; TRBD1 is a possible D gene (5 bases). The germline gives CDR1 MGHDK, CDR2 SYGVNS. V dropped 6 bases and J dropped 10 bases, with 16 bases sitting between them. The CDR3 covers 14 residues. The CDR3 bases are TGTGCCAGCAGAGGGGAATTGGGGGGATCACCCCTCCACTTT. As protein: CASRGELGGSPLHF.